This T cell receptor beta chain was observed in a study of vaccination effects on CD4 cells after COVID-19. Study summary: The culture medium for two million PBMC per well included 10 IU/ml IL-2 and about 10 ug/ml peptides.

The germline V gene encodes CDR1 GTSNPN and CDR2 SVGIG (reference sequence). The V segment lost 1 base and the J segment 0 bases; nucleotides outside the gene matches: 3. The CDR3 length is 15 residues. Study findings and constraints: Researchers reported few convalescent patients and no early post-infection timepoints in the study.

Culture lasted about ten days before CD4+ T cell isolation. Participants were vaccinated with two doses of either the BNT162b2 or mRNA-1273 vaccine. Replacing half the medium with IL-2 medium was done on days 3 and 7. In regard to this clone: Antigen specificity is unknown.

TCRdb's copy holds only in-frame clones and misses some; the assay was immunoSEQ multiplex PCR. The data contain roughly 40,000 clones, around two thirds of them singletons. This specimen was CD4+ T cells from PBMCs cultured without peptide, taken after COVID-19 vaccination. This receptor was taken from a human donor who received a COVID-19 vaccine. The rearrangement links TRBV30 to TRBJ1-3; 7 bases agree with TRBD1. The DNA for the CDR3 is TGTGCCTGGAGTGCAGGGGGGTCCTCTGGAAACACCATATATTTT. Amino acid sequence: CAWSAGGSSGNTIYF. The variable domain in full, completed from reference TRBV30 and TRBJ1-3, reads SQTIHQWPATLVQPVGSPLSLECTVEGTSNPNLYWYRQAAGRGLQLLFYSVGIGQISSEVPQNLSASRPQDRQFILSSKKLLLSDSGFYLCAWSAGGSSGNTIYFGEGSWLTVV.